This T cell receptor beta chain was recorded in a study of radiotherapy plus CTLA-4 blockade in lung cancer. General observations from the study: According to reports, early shifts in blood T cell clones, alongside interferon-beta, forecast response most accurately. Among blood TCR repertoires after radiotherapy plus ipilimumab, tumor-derived clones expanded.

Ipilimumab CTLA-4 blockade and focal radiation were given to patients with chemo-refractory metastatic non-small-cell lung cancer. Data came from immunoSEQ multiplex PCR; TCRdb stores just in-frame clones and leaves some out. Of 55,000 to 80,000 clones listed, around 86% are singletons. The CDR3 spans 14 residues. Losses at the gene ends were 0 bases for V and 4 bases for J; bases not matched to a gene: 4. The germline V gene has CDR1 SGHRS and CDR2 YFSETQ. About this clone: Its matching antigen is unknown.

This clonotype was obtained from a human donor with non-small cell lung cancer that progressed on radiotherapy plus ipilimumab. This sequence joins TRBV5-1 and TRBJ2-7; 7 bases fit TRBD1. This specimen consisted of peripheral blood, obtained from a patient treated with radiotherapy plus ipilimumab. DNA of the CDR3: TGCGCCAGCAGCTTGGGAGGGGGCAAGTACGAGCAGTACTTC. As protein: CASSLGGGKYEQYF.